Only a few counts were recorded for the clone carrying this T cell receptor (beta chain). Its matching antigen is unknown. Gene names and germline refer to mouse. The CDR3 goes on 4 residues after the read ends, and that part is filled in from the germline J gene. These data come from a study of CD8+ T cells in alopecia areata. Study details: Graft recipients were roughly 7-10-week-old female C3H/HeJ mice, and donor skin originated from approximately 6-12-month-old C3H/HeJ mice with spontaneous alopecia.

The study's findings and limits: In lesional scalp, particularly from alopecia totalis/universalis, clonality was higher than in normal scalp.

The CDR3 sequence is 13 residues long. CDR1 is FNHDT, CDR2 SITEND, per germline (reference sequence). Extracted from the samples, RNA was reverse transcribed into cDNA to serve as the sequencing template. The table came from immunoSEQ multiplex PCR; TCRdb's copy has only in-frame clones and leaves some out. Listed for the sample are about 110,000 clones, none seen a single time. The chain combines TRBV19 with TRBJ1-1; 10 nucleotides match TRBD1. Sequenced material: lesional skin. The TCR comes from a C3H/HeJ mouse with alopecia areata. This mouse strain has H2-k as its MHC haplotype. The CDR3 region is CASSPDRGTEVFF. Partial CDR3 DNA: TGTGCCAGCAGTCCGGACAGGGGGACA.